The 8 T cell receptor beta chains below all came from one sample that was sequenced in a study of CD8+ T cells in alopecia areata. Following RNA extraction, reverse transcription yielded cDNA that acted as the sequencing template. TCRdb's copy holds only in-frame clones and misses some; the assay was immunoSEQ multiplex PCR. In the table there are 6,000 to 8,500 clones, less than 75% of which are singletons. CD25+CD127- cells were obtained by sorting CD4+ cells, for roughly five patients. Material for sequencing was CD4+ Tregs sorted from blood. Receptors originate from a human donor with alopecia areata.

The chain uses TRBV11-2 and TRBJ1-1; no reliable D call. V was pared by 4 bases and J by 3 bases, with 15 bases between. CDR3 length equals 15 residues. Germline assignment: CDR1 SGHAT and CDR2 FQNNGV. CDR3: CASSSGLGFDTEAFF. CDR3 sequence (DNA): TGTGCCAGCAGCTCGGGCTTAGGGTTCGACACTGAAGCTTTCTTT.

The chain links TRBV28 to TRBJ2-2; possibly TRBD1 or TRBD2 for D (5 bases each). Germline V CDR1 and CDR2: MDHEN, SYDVKM. V lost 7 bases and J lost 4, with 13 bases in between. This CDR3 is built from 14 residues. The DNA of the CDR3 is TGTGCCAGCATATTATCCGGGACCACCGGGGAGCTGTTTTTT. Translation: CASILSGTTGELFF. The variable domain in full, with the rest retrieved from reference TRBV28 and TRBJ2-2, is DVKVTQSSRYLVKRTGEKVFLECVQDMDHENMFWYRQDPGLGLRLIYFSYDVKMKEKGDIPEGYSVSREKKERFSLILESASTNQTSMYLCASILSGTTGELFFGEGSRLTVL.

This chain connects TRBV6-5 to TRBJ1-3; no clear D gene. V lost 2 bases and J lost 4, with 9 bases in between. The V gene's germline CDR1 is MNHEY and CDR2 SVGAGI. CDR3 length equals 14 residues. CDR3 loop: CASSYSAGGNTIYF. CDR3 DNA sequence: TGTGCCAGCAGTTACAGCGCAGGCGGAAACACCATATATTTT.

J is TRBJ2-3 and V is TRBV10-3, with 10 bases identical to TRBD2. Germline CDR1 reads ENHRY; CDR2 reads SYGVKD. The length of the CDR3 is 16 residues. Trimming cost V 7 bases and J 0 bases; bases outside gene matches: 7. CDR3 sequence (DNA): TGTGCCATCAAGAGGACTAGCGGATTTAGCACAGATACGCAGTATTTT. Its protein is CAIKRTSGFSTDTQYF.

The chain has TRBV7-9 and TRBJ1-3, with no clear D. V shed 5 bases and J shed 0 bases, with 5 bases lying between them. There are 13 residues in the CDR3. Germline lookup yields CDR1 SEHNR and CDR2 FQNEAQ (reference sequence). CDR3 residues: CASSASSGNTIYF. As DNA, the CDR3 is TGTGCCAGCAGCGCCAGCTCTGGAAACACCATATATTTT.

The V and J genes are TRBV7-3 and TRBJ2-3; 7 nucleotides align to TRBD1. There are 15 residues in the CDR3. Per the germline V gene, CDR1 is SGHTA and CDR2 is FQGTGA. Unmatched junction bases numbered 13, after V lost 7 bases and J lost 6 bases. The CDR3 region has the DNA TGTGCCAGCACCCACAGGGGCGACAGTGTCGATACGCAGTATTTT. This encodes CASTHRGDSVDTQYF.

This clone was counted a few times. The chain joins TRBV2 to TRBJ2-7; no reliable D call. V shed 1 base and J shed 4 bases, with 14 bases lying between them. The CDR3 extends over 15 amino acids. CDR1 SNHLY and CDR2 FYNNEI come from the germline V gene. The CDR3 region has the DNA TGTGCCAGCAGTGAAGGCCCTGCCGGAATTTACGAGCAGTACTTC. Translated, it gives CASSEGPAGIYEQYF.

J is TRBJ2-5 and V is TRBV2; D gene unclear. The J call could be wrong; TRBJ2-7 is a better fit for the DNA end. There are 14 residues in the CDR3. Germline CDR1 is SNHLY and CDR2 is FYNNEI. CDR3 loop: CASTRRVGYYEQYF. The CDR3 coding sequence is TGTGCCAGCACAAGAAGGGTGGGGTACTACGAGCAGTACTTC.